This TCR beta chain came from a study of shared clonotypes between healthy human individuals. Study information: Researchers assigned three CD4 naive, three CD4 memory, two CD8 naive and one CD8 memory plate to each donor.

Only CD45RO-negative cells positively selected for CCR7 counted as naive CD8 cells, so terminally differentiated effector memory CD45RA+ cells were excluded. Findings and caveats of the study: The generation probabilities recorded for non-shared clonotypes fell below those of clonotypes shared by all four donors.

The V gene's germline CDR1 is LNHDA and CDR2 SQIVND (reference sequence). V trimming: 10 bases; J trimming: 4 bases; junction bases outside the gene matches: 10. This CDR3 comprises 14 residues. As concerns this clone: The target antigen is unknown.

Clones were sequenced by immunoSEQ multiplex PCR, and TCRdb holds only the in-frame ones, with some missing. The sample gives around 2,100,000 clones, over 85% of which show up once; 0.95% to 1.5% is in the top ten. The chain links TRBV19 to TRBJ2-5, with 9 bases that match TRBD1. The specimen sequenced was naive CD8+ T cells sorted from blood. This receptor was taken from a man between 18 and 35 years old in good health. CDR3 region: CATRDRVYGETQYF. The CDR3 bases are TGTGCCACCAGGGACAGGGTTTACGGAGAGACCCAGTACTTC. Complete variable domain (other parts from reference TRBV19 and TRBJ2-5): DGGITQSPKYLFRKEGQNVTLSCEQNLNHDAMYWYRQDPGQGLRLIYYSQIVNDFQKGDIAEGYSVSREKKESFPLTVTSAQKNPTAFYLCATRDRVYGETQYFGPGTRLLVL.